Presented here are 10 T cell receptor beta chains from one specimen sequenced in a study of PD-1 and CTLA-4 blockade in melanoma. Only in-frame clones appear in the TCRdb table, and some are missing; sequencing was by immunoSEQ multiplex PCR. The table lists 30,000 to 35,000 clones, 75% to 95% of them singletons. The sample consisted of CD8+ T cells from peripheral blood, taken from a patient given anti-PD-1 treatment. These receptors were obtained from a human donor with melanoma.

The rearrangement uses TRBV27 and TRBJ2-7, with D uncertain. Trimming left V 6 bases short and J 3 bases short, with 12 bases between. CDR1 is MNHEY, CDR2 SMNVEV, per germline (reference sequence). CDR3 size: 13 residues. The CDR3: CASSPSSDYEQYF. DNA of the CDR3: TGTGCCAGCAGCCCCTCCAGCGACTACGAGCAGTACTTC.

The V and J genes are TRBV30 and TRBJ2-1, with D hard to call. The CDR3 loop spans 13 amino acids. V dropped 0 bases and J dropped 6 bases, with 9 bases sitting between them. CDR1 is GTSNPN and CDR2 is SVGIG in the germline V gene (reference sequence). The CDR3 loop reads CAWSVLLFNEQFF. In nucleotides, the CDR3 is TGTGCCTGGAGTGTACTTCTATTCAATGAGCAGTTCTTC.

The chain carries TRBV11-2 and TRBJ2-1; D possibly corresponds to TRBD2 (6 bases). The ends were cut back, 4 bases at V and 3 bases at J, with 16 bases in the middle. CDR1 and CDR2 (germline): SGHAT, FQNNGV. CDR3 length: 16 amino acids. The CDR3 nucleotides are TGTGCCAGCAGCTGGGGCCCTAGCGTGGTCTACAATGAGCAGTTCTTC. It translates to CASSWGPSVVYNEQFF. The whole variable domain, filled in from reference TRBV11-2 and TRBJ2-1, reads EAGVAQSPRYKIIEKRQSVAFWCNPISGHATLYWYQQILGQGPKLLIQFQNNGVVDDSQLPKDRFSAERLKGVDSTLKIQPAKLEDSAVYLCASSWGPSVVYNEQFFGPGTRLTVL.

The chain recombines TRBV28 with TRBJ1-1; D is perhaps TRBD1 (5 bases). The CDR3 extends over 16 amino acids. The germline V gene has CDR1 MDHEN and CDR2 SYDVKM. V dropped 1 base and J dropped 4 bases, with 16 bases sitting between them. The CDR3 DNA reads TGTGCCAGCAGTTTATTTCTGGGGGTTTCAGCCACTGAAGCTTTCTTT. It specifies CASSLFLGVSATEAFF.

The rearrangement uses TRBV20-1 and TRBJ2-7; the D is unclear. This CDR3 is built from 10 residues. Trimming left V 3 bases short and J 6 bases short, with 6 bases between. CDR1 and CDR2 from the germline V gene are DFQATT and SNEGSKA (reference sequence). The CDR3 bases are TGCAGTGCTAGCTGGGGCGAGCAGTACTTC. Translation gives CSASWGEQYF.

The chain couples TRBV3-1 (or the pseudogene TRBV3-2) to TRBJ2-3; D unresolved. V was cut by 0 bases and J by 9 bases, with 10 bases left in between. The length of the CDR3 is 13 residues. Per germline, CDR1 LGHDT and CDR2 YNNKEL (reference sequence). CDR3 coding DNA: TGTGCCAGCAGCCAAGATCTAGGTCAAACGCAGTATTTT. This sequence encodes CASSQDLGQTQYF.

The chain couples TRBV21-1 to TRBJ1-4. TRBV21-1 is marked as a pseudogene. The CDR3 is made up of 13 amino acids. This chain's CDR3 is CASSNFRDGKLFF. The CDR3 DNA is TGTGCCAGCAGCAATTTCCGGGATGGAAAACTGTTTTTT.

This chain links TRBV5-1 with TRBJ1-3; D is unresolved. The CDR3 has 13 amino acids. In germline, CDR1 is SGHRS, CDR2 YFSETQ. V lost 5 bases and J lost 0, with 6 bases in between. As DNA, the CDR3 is TGCGCCAGCAGTTCAGACTCTGGAAACACCATATATTTT. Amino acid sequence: CASSSDSGNTIYF.

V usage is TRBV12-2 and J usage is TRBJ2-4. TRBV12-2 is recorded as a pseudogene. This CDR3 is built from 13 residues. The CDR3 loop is CASRLDRDHLFHF. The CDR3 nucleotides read TGTGCAAGTCGCTTAGATCGGGACCATCTTTTTCACTTC.

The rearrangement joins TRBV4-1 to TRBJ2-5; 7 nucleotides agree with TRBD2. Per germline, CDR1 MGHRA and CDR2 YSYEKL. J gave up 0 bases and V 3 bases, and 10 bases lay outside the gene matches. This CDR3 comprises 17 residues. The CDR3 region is CASSQGPAGTNQETQYF. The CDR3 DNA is TGCGCCAGCAGCCAGGGTCCCGCCGGGACTAACCAAGAGACCCAGTACTTC.